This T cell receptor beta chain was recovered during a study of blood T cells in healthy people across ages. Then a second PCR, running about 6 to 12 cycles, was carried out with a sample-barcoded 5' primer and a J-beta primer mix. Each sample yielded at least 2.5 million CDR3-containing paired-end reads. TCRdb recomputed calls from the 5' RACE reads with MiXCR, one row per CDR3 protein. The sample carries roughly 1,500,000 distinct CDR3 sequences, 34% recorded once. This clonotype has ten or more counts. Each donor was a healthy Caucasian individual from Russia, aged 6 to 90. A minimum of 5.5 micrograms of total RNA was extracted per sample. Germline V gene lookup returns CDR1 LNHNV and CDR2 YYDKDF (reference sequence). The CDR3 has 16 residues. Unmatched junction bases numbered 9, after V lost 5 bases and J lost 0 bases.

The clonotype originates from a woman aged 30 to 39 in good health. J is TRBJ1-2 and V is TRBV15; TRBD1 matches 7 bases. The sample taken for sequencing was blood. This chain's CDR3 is CATSPRGQTTNYGYTF. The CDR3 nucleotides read TGTGCCACCAGCCCCAGGGGACAGACCACTAACTATGGCTACACCTTC.